This TCR beta chain appears in the sequencing data of a study of blood T cell repertoires in COVID-19. Background on the study: The study drew acute and convalescent COVID-19 samples from the United States, Italy and Spain.

Authors' methods: Reference gene primer amplification yielded estimated nucleated cell counts. Using immunoSEQ multiplex PCR, the repertoire was profiled, and TCRdb retains in-frame clones only, with some absent. V, J and clone size are taken as reported in that table, and D and trimming were inferred from the DNA itself. The profile covers approximately 190,000 clones, with roughly 81% appearing a single time and 4.5% to 6% taken by the ten largest. Concerning this clone: At the DNA level, this CDR3 is encoded by other sequences in the same sample as well.

CDR3 size: 13 residues. Per the germline V gene, CDR1 is SGHRS and CDR2 is YFSETQ. V shed 1 base and J 5 bases; nucleotides not matched to a gene: 3. The specimen sequenced was peripheral blood. This TCR was sampled from a woman between 70 and 85 years old with active or convalescent COVID-19. The chain links TRBV5-1 to TRBJ2-7; 7 nucleotides align to TRBD1. The CDR3 sequence is CASSLTGAHEQYF. DNA of the CDR3: TGCGCCAGCAGCTTGACAGGGGCTCACGAGCAGTACTTC.